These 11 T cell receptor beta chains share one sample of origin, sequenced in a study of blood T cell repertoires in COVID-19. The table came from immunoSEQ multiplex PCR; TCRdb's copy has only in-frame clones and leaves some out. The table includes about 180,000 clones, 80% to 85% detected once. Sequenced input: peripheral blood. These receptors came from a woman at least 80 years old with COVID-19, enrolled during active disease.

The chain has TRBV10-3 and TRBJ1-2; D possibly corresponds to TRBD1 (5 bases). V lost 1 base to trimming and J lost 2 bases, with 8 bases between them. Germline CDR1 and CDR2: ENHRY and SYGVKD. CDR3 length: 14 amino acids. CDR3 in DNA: TGTGCCATCAGTGAGTTGGGGGGAAACTATGGCTACACCTTC. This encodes CAISELGGNYGYTF.

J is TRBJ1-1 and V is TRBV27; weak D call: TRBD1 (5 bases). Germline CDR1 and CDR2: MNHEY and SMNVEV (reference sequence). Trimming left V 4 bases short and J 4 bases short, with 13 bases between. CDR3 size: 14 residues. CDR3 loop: CASSSLQASTEAFF. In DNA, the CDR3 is TGTGCCAGCAGTTCCCTACAGGCGTCCACTGAAGCTTTCTTT.

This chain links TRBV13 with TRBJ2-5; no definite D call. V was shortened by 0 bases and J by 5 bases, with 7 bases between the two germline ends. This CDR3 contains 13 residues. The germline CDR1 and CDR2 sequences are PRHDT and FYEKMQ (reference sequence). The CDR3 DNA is TGTGCCAGCAGCTTAGGCCCCGTGGAGACCCAGTACTTC. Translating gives CASSLGPVETQYF.

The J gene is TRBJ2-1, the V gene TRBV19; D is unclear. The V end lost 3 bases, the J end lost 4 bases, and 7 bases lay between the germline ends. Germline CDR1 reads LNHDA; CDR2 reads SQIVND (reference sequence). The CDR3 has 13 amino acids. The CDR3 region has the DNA TGTGCCAGTAGTATTTGGCAGTACAATGAGCAGTTCTTC. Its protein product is CASSIWQYNEQFF.

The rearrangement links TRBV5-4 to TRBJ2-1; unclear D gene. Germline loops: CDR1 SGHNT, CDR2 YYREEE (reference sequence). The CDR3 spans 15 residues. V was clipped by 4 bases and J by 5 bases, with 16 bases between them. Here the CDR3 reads CASSPSFQSHNEQFF. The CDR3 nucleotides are TGTGCCAGCAGCCCGTCCTTCCAGTCTCACAATGAGCAGTTCTTC.

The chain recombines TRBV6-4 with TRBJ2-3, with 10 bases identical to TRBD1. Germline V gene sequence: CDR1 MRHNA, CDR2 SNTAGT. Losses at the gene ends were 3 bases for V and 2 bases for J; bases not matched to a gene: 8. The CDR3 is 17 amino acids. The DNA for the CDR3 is TGTGCCAGCAGTGAAGGGACAGGGGCCCTTTCCACAGATACGCAGTATTTT. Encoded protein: CASSEGTGALSTDTQYF.

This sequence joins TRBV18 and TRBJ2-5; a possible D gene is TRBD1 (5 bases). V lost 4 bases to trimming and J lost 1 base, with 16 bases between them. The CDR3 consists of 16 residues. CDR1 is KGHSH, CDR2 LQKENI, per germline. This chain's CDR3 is CASSRRDQGPQETQYF. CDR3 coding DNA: TGTGCCAGCTCACGGCGCGATCAGGGCCCCCAAGAGACCCAGTACTTC.

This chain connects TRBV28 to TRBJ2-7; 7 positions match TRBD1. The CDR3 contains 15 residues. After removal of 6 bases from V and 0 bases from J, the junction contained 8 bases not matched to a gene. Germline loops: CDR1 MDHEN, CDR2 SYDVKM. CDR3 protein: CASSGRGQSSYEQYF. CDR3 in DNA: TGTGCCAGCAGCGGTAGGGGACAGAGCTCCTACGAGCAGTACTTC. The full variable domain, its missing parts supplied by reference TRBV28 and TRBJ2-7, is DVKVTQSSRYLVKRTGEKVFLECVQDMDHENMFWYRQDPGLGLRLIYFSYDVKMKEKGDIPEGYSVSREKKERFSLILESASTNQTSMYLCASSGRGQSSYEQYFGPGTRLTVT.

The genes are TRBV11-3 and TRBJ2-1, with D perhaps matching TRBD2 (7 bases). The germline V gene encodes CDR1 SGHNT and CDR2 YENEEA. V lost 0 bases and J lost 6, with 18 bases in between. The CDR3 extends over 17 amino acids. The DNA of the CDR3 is TGTGCCAGCAGCTTAGAAAGGGGGACTAATCGAGGCAATGAGCAGTTCTTC. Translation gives CASSLERGTNRGNEQFF. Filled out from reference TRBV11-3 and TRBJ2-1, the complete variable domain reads EAGVVQSPRYKIIEKKQPVAFWCNPISGHNTLYWYLQNLGQGPELLIRYENEEAVDDSQLPKDRFSAERLKGVDSTLKIQPAELGDSAVYLCASSLERGTNRGNEQFFGPGTRLTVL.

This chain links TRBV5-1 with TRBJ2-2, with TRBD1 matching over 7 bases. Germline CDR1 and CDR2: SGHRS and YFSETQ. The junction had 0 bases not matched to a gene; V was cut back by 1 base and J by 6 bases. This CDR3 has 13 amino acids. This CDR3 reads CASSLTGAGELFF. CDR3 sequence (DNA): TGCGCCAGCAGCTTGACAGGGGCCGGGGAGCTGTTTTTT.

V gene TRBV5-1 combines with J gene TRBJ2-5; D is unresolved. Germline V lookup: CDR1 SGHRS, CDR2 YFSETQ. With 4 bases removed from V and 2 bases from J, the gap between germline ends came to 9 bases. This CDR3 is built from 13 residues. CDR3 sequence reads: CASSLVGQETQYF. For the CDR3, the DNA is TGCGCCAGCAGCCTAGTGGGTCAAGAGACCCAGTACTTC. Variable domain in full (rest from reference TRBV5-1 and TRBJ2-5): KAGVTQTPRYLIKTRGQQVTLSCSPISGHRSVSWYQQTPGQGLQFLFEYFSETQRNKGNFPGRFSGRQFSNSRSEMNVSTLELGDSALYLCASSLVGQETQYFGPGTRLLVL.